This T cell receptor (beta chain) was identified in a study of T cells in Graves' hyperthyroidism and ophthalmopathy. Points from the study as a whole: In blood, most of the thyroid clonotypes expanded above 0.001 were also present. Ophthalmopathy was distinguished from stable hyperthyroidism by 13 V-J signatures.

Ten or more counts support this clonotype. Its antigen remains unidentified. The V end lost 3 bases, the J end lost 4 bases, and 12 bases lay between the germline ends. This CDR3 is built from 14 residues. Looked up from germline, CDR1 is LNHNV and CDR2 is YYDKDF (reference sequence). Amplification of TCR beta CDR3 regions was performed using RNA transcripts as template. The HTBI primer set drove a first-round RT-PCR of the TCR CDR3. TCRdb re-called the multiplex PCR reads with MiXCR, one entry per CDR3 protein. The sample carries hundreds of thousands of distinct CDR3 sequences, around 26% recorded once. Lactation, pregnancy, other autoimmune disease or uncontrolled infection led to exclusion of patients. Thyroid ultrasound and orbital computed tomography, with clinical symptoms and serum thyroxine and TRAb, informed diagnoses.

This receptor was identified in a woman between 40 and 55 years old with Graves' ophthalmopathy. Sequencing input: blood. The V call is TRBV15, the J call TRBJ2-5, with a possible D match to TRBD1 (5 bases). The CDR3 here is CATSSPQGLETQYF. The CDR3 nucleotides are TGTGCCACCAGCAGTCCGCAGGGTTTAGAGACCCAGTACTTC.